This TCR beta chain was sequenced for a study of neurological immune-mediated disorders. Synthesis of cDNA was carried out by template-switch 5'RACE. The reaction used 10-nucleotide random UMIs. Using its own MiXCR run on the 5' RACE reads, TCRdb lists one record per CDR3 protein. The data show fewer than 75,000 distinct CDR3 sequences, 4.5% seen once. Germline trimming cut 6 bases from V and 7 bases from J; bases unmatched to any gene: 11. CDR1 and CDR2 from the germline V gene are MNHEY and SMNVEV (reference sequence). CDR3 length: 15 residues. V is TRBV27 and J is TRBJ2-7; 11 positions agree with TRBD1. The source material was PBMCs. The TCR was taken from a man under 40 with multiple sclerosis. Here the CDR3 reads CASSGAGTGGEEQYF. The CDR3 DNA is TGTGCCAGCAGCGGGGCCGGGACAGGGGGAGAGGAGCAGTACTTC.